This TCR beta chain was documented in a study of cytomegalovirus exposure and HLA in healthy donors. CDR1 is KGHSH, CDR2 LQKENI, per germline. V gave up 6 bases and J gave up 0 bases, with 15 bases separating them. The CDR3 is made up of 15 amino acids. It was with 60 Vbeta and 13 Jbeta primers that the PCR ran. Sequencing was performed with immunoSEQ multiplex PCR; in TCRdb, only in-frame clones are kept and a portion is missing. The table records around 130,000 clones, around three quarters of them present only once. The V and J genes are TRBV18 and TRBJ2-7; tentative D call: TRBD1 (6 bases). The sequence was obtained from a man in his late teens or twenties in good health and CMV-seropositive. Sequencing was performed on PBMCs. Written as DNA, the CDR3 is TGTGCCAGCTCCCTCCGGGACACGGGCTCCTACGAGCAGTACTTC. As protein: CASSLRDTGSYEQYF.